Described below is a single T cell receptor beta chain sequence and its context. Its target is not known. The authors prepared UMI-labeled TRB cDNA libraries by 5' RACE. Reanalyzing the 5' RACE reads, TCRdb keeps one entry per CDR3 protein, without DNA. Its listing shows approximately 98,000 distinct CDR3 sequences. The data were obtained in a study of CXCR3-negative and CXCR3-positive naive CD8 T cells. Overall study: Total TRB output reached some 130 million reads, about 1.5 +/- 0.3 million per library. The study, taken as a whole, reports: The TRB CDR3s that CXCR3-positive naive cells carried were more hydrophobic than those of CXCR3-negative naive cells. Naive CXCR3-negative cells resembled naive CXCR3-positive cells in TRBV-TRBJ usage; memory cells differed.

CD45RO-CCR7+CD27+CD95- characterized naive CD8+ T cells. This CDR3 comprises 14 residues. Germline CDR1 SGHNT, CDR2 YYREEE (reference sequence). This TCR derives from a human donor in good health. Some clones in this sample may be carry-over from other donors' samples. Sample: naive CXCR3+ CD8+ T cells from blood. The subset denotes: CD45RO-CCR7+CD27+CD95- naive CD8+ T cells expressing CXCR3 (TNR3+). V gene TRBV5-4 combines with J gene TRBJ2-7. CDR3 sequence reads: CASSLAGESYEQYF.